Shown below are 24 T cell receptor beta chains from a single sample sequenced in a study of memory CD8 T cells in hepatitis C reinfection. The repertoire was sequenced with immunoSEQ multiplex PCR; TCRdb's copy has only in-frame clones and lacks some. The data show about 50,000 clones, with 89% seen just once and approximately 1% held by the top ten. Stated time point: pre-reinfection, 55 to 20 weeks before reinfection detection. Sorted cells were sequenced directly ex vivo without any in vitro expansion. The sample taken for sequencing was naive CD8+ T cells sorted from blood. The receptors originated from a man between 18 and 35 years old with hepatitis C virus infection.

The rearrangement links TRBV7-2 to TRBJ2-5, with TRBD2 identical over 9 bases. The germline gives CDR1 SGHTA, CDR2 FQGNSA. The V and J ends lost 2 bases and 5 bases, in that order; junction bases with no gene match: 9. CDR3 length: 16 residues. The CDR3 region has the DNA TGTGCCAGCAGCTTATGGCCTAGCGGGGTTAGTGAGACCCAGTACTTC. It yields the protein CASSLWPSGVSETQYF.

The chain is built from TRBV6-1 and TRBJ2-2; D is possibly TRBD1 (6 bases). The CDR3 consists of 14 residues. V shed 6 bases and J shed 4 bases, with 12 bases lying between them. The germline gives CDR1 MNHNS, CDR2 SASEGT. The CDR3 spells CASSFAGVTGELFF. CDR3 bases: TGTGCCAGCAGCTTCGCAGGGGTCACCGGGGAGCTGTTTTTT.

The chain carries TRBV27 and TRBJ1-1, with D uncertain. Germline assignment: CDR1 MNHEY and CDR2 SMNVEV (reference sequence). The CDR3 spans 13 residues. Trimming left V 5 bases short and J 1 base short, with 8 bases between. This CDR3 reads CASSRTENTEAFF. CDR3 DNA: TGTGCCAGCAGTCGCACAGAGAACACTGAAGCTTTCTTT.

A single count supports this clone. The CDR3 sequence is CASSFPGTGGMDTQYF. The CDR3 DNA reads TGTGCCAGCAGCTTTCCCGGGACAGGGGGTATGGATACGCAGTATTTT. The chain carries TRBV5-6 and TRBJ2-3; 11 bases map to TRBD1. Germline CDR1 and CDR2: SGHDT and YYEEEE. With 2 bases clipped from V and 6 bases from J, the junction kept 8 bases outside the gene matches. This CDR3 region has 16 residues.

Concerning this clone: An end of the junction does not agree with germline; a read error may underlie this. The genes are TRBV7-7 and TRBJ2-1, with 13 nucleotides matching TRBD2. The CDR3 sequence is 15 residues long. Germline-derived CDR1 and CDR2 are SSHAT and FNYEAQ (reference sequence). CDR3 region: CASSWTSGSLGEQFF. CDR3 DNA: TGTGCTAGCAGCTGGACTAGCGGGAGCTTGGGTGAGCAGTTCTTC.

This chain joins TRBV6-4 and TRBJ2-1; 15 nucleotides agree with TRBD2. The V segment lost 10 bases and the J segment 2 bases; nucleotides outside the gene matches: 18. Germline CDR1 reads MRHNA; CDR2 reads SNTAGT. The CDR3 consists of 20 residues. The DNA for the CDR3 is TGTGCCACCCCACCCCTTCGGACTAGCGGGAGGGATATCACCTACAATGAGCAGTTCTTC. Amino acids: CATPPLRTSGRDITYNEQFF.

The chain recombines TRBV6-6 with TRBJ1-1; 8 bases line up with TRBD1. Germline V gives CDR1 MNHNY, CDR2 SVGAGI (reference sequence). V dropped 5 bases and J dropped 4; count of bases not matched to a gene: 0. This CDR3 contains 12 residues. CDR3 sequence (DNA): TGTGCCAGCAGTGACAGGGGCACTGAAGCTTTCTTT. Residues: CASSDRGTEAFF.

This clone showed up just a few times. J is TRBJ1-1 and V is TRBV4-2, with 9 bases identical to TRBD1. Germline loops: CDR1 LGHNA, CDR2 YNFKEQ. The CDR3 spans 17 residues. With 1 base clipped from V and 0 bases from J, the junction kept 6 bases outside the gene matches. CDR3 residues: CASSQVRTGGLNTEAFF. The CDR3, as DNA: TGTGCCAGCAGCCAAGTCCGTACAGGGGGCCTGAACACTGAAGCTTTCTTT.

The chain couples TRBV6-1 to TRBJ2-3; 10 bases agree with TRBD1. The V segment lost 7 bases and the J segment 3 bases; nucleotides outside the gene matches: 1. Looked up from germline, CDR1 is MNHNS and CDR2 is SASEGT. The CDR3 consists of 13 residues. The chain's CDR3 is CASMDRGTDTQYF. The CDR3 nucleotides read TGTGCCAGCATGGACAGGGGGACAGATACGCAGTATTTT.

The chain uses TRBV6-5 and TRBJ2-3, with D perhaps matching TRBD2 (5 bases). The CDR3 covers 15 residues. In germline, CDR1 is MNHEY, CDR2 SVGAGI. Trimming removed 3 bases at V and 4 bases at J, with 14 bases between. This chain's CDR3 is CASSYARGLADTQYF. The CDR3 DNA follows: TGTGCCAGCAGTTATGCCCGGGGTCTGGCAGATACGCAGTATTTT.

The chain uses TRBV6-5 and TRBJ2-5, with a possible D match to TRBD2 (7 bases). The V end lost 6 bases, the J end lost 5 bases, and 16 bases lay between the germline ends. This CDR3 comprises 14 residues. CDR1 and CDR2 (germline): MNHEY, SVGAGI. The CDR3 DNA follows: TGTGCCAGCAGCCTCGGGGGGCAGGATGAGACCCAGTACTTC. Its protein is CASSLGGQDETQYF.

The chain joins TRBV19 to TRBJ2-2, with D possibly matching TRBD1 (5 bases). Germline V lookup: CDR1 LNHDA, CDR2 SQIVND (reference sequence). This CDR3 region has 15 residues. V lost 3 bases and J lost 3, with 11 bases in between. CDR3 region: CASSMVGEDTGELFF. The CDR3 DNA sequence: TGTGCCAGTAGTATGGTAGGGGAAGACACCGGGGAGCTGTTTTTT.

A single count supports this clone. This sequence joins TRBV19 and TRBJ1-1, with D uncertain. Germline V gene data show CDR1 as LNHDA and CDR2 as SQIVND (reference sequence). This CDR3 is built from 15 residues. The V and J ends lost 0 bases and 6 bases respectively, with 14 bases between them. The CDR3: CASSIDDGRDAEAFF. CDR3 DNA: TGTGCCAGTAGTATAGATGATGGGAGAGATGCTGAAGCTTTCTTT.

V and J are TRBV28 and TRBJ2-1; 8 positions match TRBD1. Trimming cost V 5 bases and J 1 base; bases outside gene matches: 7. This CDR3 contains 16 residues. Looked up from germline, CDR1 is MDHEN and CDR2 is SYDVKM. CDR3 loop: CASSLQGQGSYNEQFF. DNA for the CDR3: TGTGCCAGCAGTCTCCAAGGACAGGGATCCTACAATGAGCAGTTCTTC.

The chain has TRBV6-1 and TRBJ1-2; the D is unclear. The CDR3 totals 12 residues. Trimming pared 6 bases from V and 6 bases from J, leaving 11 bases between. Germline-derived CDR1 and CDR2 are MNHNS and SASEGT. The CDR3 sequence is CASSPGRDGYTF. DNA for the CDR3: TGTGCCAGCAGCCCCGGGAGAGATGGCTACACCTTC.

The chain combines TRBV7-9 with TRBJ2-2, with TRBD1 identical over 7 bases. The V gene's germline CDR1 is SEHNR and CDR2 FQNEAQ (reference sequence). After removal of 4 bases from V and 2 bases from J, the junction contained 1 base not matched to a gene. The CDR3 runs to 14 residues. The CDR3 protein is CASSWDSNTGELFF. The CDR3 nucleotides are TGTGCCAGCAGCTGGGACAGCAACACCGGGGAGCTGTTTTTT.

On this clone: This CDR3 is also generated by other DNA sequences in the sample. The rearrangement links TRBV27 to TRBJ1-5; TRBD1 might be the D (5 bases). The CDR3 is 14 residues long. Germline V lookup: CDR1 MNHEY, CDR2 SMNVEV (reference sequence). V was pared by 2 bases and J by 1 base, with 6 bases between. The CDR3 loop reads CASSLAGSNQPQHF. CDR3 coding DNA: TGTGCCAGCAGTTTAGCAGGGAGCAATCAGCCCCAGCATTTT.

As concerns this clone: An end of the junction differs from the germline gene, which may be a read error. This sequence joins TRBV4-1 and TRBJ1-5; D is perhaps TRBD1 (6 bases). This CDR3 is built from 15 residues. Looked up from germline, CDR1 is MGHRA and CDR2 is YSYEKL. CDR3 in DNA: TGCGCCAGCAGTCAAGAGGGGGGAGGCAATCAGCCCCAGCATTTT. Translated: CASSQEGGGNQPQHF.

This clone was counted once. The chain links TRBV7-9 to TRBJ2-5; D not certain. This CDR3 comprises 13 residues. V was pared by 5 bases and J by 0 bases, with 7 bases between. Germline values: CDR1 SEHNR, CDR2 FQNEAQ (reference sequence). The CDR3 reads CASSRPDQETQYF. The DNA of the CDR3 is TGTGCCAGCAGCCGCCCAGACCAAGAGACCCAGTACTTC.

In this sample, this clone turned up a few times. The V call is TRBV4-1, the J call TRBJ1-5, with 9 bases lining up with TRBD1. Germline V gene sequence: CDR1 MGHRA, CDR2 YSYEKL. The CDR3 loop spans 15 amino acids. V gave up 4 bases and J gave up 6 bases; unmatched junction bases: 7. CDR3 in DNA: TGCGCCAGCAGCCGGGGACAGGGAGGGGCTCAGCCCCAGCATTTT. Protein sequence: CASSRGQGGAQPQHF.

This chain links TRBV7-9 with TRBJ2-2; tentatively, D is TRBD1 (6 bases). Trimming cost V 5 bases and J 6 bases, with 22 bases left between them. The CDR3 totals 17 residues. The germline CDR1 and CDR2 sequences are SEHNR and FQNEAQ (reference sequence). The CDR3 reads CASSRSLGAGGSGELFF. The DNA of the CDR3 is TGTGCCAGCAGCCGGTCCCTGGGGGCAGGAGGTTCCGGGGAGCTGTTTTTT.

The chain recombines TRBV18 with TRBJ2-6; weak D call: TRBD1 (6 bases). V lost 4 bases to trimming and J lost 1 base, with 11 bases between them. Germline CDR1 reads KGHSH; CDR2 reads LQKENI. The CDR3 sequence is 16 residues long. CDR3: CASSLAQGSGANVLTF. As DNA, the CDR3 is TGTGCCAGCTCACTAGCCCAGGGGTCTGGGGCCAACGTCCTGACTTTC.

The rearrangement uses TRBV28 and TRBJ2-1, with 8 positions matching TRBD2. Germline lookup yields CDR1 MDHEN and CDR2 SYDVKM. The length of the CDR3 is 13 residues. V trimming: 6 bases; J trimming: 6 bases; junction bases outside the gene matches: 4. The CDR3 DNA reads as TGTGCCAGCAGAGAGCGGGGGCCCAATGAGCAGTTCTTC. This translates into CASRERGPNEQFF. Filled out from reference TRBV28 and TRBJ2-1, the complete variable domain reads DVKVTQSSRYLVKRTGEKVFLECVQDMDHENMFWYRQDPGLGLRLIYFSYDVKMKEKGDIPEGYSVSREKKERFSLILESASTNQTSMYLCASRERGPNEQFFGPGTRLTVL.

This clone appeared a single time. The rearrangement joins TRBV19 to TRBJ2-2; D remains unclear. This CDR3 has 13 residues. The germline V gene encodes CDR1 LNHDA and CDR2 SQIVND (reference sequence). Trimming stripped 0 bases from V and 6 bases from J, with 5 bases between. The CDR3 reads CASSIDGSGELFF. CDR3 coding DNA: TGTGCCAGTAGTATAGACGGGTCCGGGGAGCTGTTTTTT.